This TCR beta chain was found in a study of vaccination and CD4 T cells after COVID-19. About the study: Post-COVID sampling occurred a median approximately 91 days after diagnosis (range 35 to 161).

Remarks on this clonotype: No antigen is known for it.

The treatment: roughly 10-day PBMC culture with coronavirus spike peptide pools or control peptides (ViraFEST assay). Isolation of CD4+ T cells by negative selection took place after approximately ten days of culture. Points from the study as a whole: The great majority, 304 of 307 vaccine-specific clones, proved spike mono-reactive in convalescent patients.

The Oncomine TCR Beta short-read assay was applied to DNA of cultured CD4+ T cells. The source of extracted genomic DNA was cultured CD4+ T cells. TCRdb re-analysed the PCR reads in MiXCR, keeping a single row per CDR3 protein. Altogether about 21,000 distinct CDR3 sequences are present, about 38% being singletons, with the ten largest covering about 5%. Germline V gene lookup returns CDR1 SGHNT and CDR2 YENEEA. Trimming removed 5 bases from V and 2 bases from J, with 10 bases in between. CDR3 length equals 15 residues. The V gene is TRBV11-3, the J gene TRBJ2-6; D gene unclear. Sequences were derived from CD4+ T cells from blood, cultured in vitro, sampled before SARS-CoV-2 vaccination. This TCR was sampled from a human donor who had recovered from COVID-19. CDR3 DNA: TGTGCCAGCAGCCCGAGGTCCCCTGGGGCCAACGTCCTGACTTTC. It translates to CASSPRSPGANVLTF.